The 14 T cell receptor beta chains in this list originate from one sample, sequenced in a study of T-cell memory formation after mild COVID-19. Each CDR3 protein gets one entry after TCRdb re-called the 5' RACE reads with MiXCR. The table includes approximately 30,000 distinct CDR3 sequences, 7% to 9.5% detected once. Material for sequencing was PBMCs or a T cell subset sorted from them (not recorded which). The receptor source for this set is a man between 18 and 29 years old who had mild COVID-19 (a few samples of this study predate the infection). Cell type and time point are not known.

This clonotype has a handful of counts. V and J are TRBV19 and TRBJ2-5; 7 positions agree with TRBD1. Germline V gene data show CDR1 as LNHDA and CDR2 as SQIVND (reference sequence). The CDR3 is 16 amino acids. Trimming removed 6 bases from V and 8 bases from J; junction bases left unmatched: 18. The CDR3 coding sequence is TGTGCCAGTAGCGATCTCCGAGGCAGGAGACAGGGAACCCAGTACTTC. Translation gives CASSDLRGRRQGTQYF.

This clonotype appeared many times. This chain links TRBV7-8 with TRBJ2-1; no clear D. The ends were cut back, 1 base at V and 9 bases at J, with 4 bases in the middle. The CDR3 is made up of 11 amino acids. The V gene's germline CDR1 is SGHVS and CDR2 FQNEAQ. The CDR3: CASSLGFEQFF. The CDR3 region has the DNA TGTGCCAGCAGCTTAGGGTTTGAGCAGTTCTTC.

This clonotype was seen many times. The chain recombines TRBV30 with TRBJ2-3; D is unclear. Trimming pared 3 bases from V and 0 bases from J, leaving 10 bases between. The CDR3 loop spans 14 amino acids. Per germline, CDR1 GTSNPN and CDR2 SVGIG (reference sequence). This CDR3 reads CAWRSSYSTDTQYF. CDR3 nucleotides: TGTGCCTGGAGGTCCAGCTATAGCACAGATACGCAGTATTTT.

This clonotype was seen repeatedly, ten times or more. The chain combines TRBV7-2 with TRBJ1-2; no definite D call. V dropped 1 base and J dropped 2 bases, with 8 bases sitting between them. Germline V gene sequence: CDR1 SGHTA, CDR2 FQGNSA. This CDR3 region has 14 residues. The CDR3 nucleotides read TGTGCCAGCAGCTTAGGGGATGTAAACTATGGCTACACCTTC. Protein product: CASSLGDVNYGYTF.

The rearrangement joins TRBV20-1 to TRBJ2-7, with D maybe TRBD2 (6 bases). Germline V lookup: CDR1 DFQATT, CDR2 SNEGSKA (reference sequence). V was clipped by 3 bases and J by 1 base, with 13 bases between them. This CDR3 has 14 residues. The CDR3 DNA sequence: TGCAGTGCTAGCGACTGGCTAGCGTCCTACGAGCAGTACTTC. Its translation: CSASDWLASYEQYF.

This clonotype came up many times. The chain combines TRBV9 with TRBJ2-4; D ambiguous. V dropped 4 bases and J dropped 0 bases, with 8 bases sitting between them. The CDR3 totals 14 residues. The germline V gene has CDR1 SGDLS and CDR2 YYNGEE. Written as DNA, the CDR3 is TGTGCCAGCAGCCCTCCCCTAGCCAAAAACATTCAGTACTTC. It yields the protein CASSPPLAKNIQYF.

V and J are TRBV28 and TRBJ2-1; 11 positions match TRBD2. The CDR3 sequence is 14 residues long. The trim removed 6 bases at V and 15 bases at J, leaving 13 bases unmatched. Germline-derived CDR1 and CDR2 are MDHEN and SYDVKM. The CDR3 coding sequence is TGTGCCAGCAGCCCCCCTCAACTAGCGGGGGTGGTGTTCTTC. Translation gives CASSPPQLAGVVFF.

This clonotype showed up many times. The chain combines TRBV6-1 with TRBJ1-5; D might be TRBD1 (5 bases). From germline, CDR1 is MNHNS and CDR2 SASEGT. The CDR3 sequence is 15 residues long. V was clipped by 3 bases and J by 2 bases, with 11 bases between them. Here the CDR3 DNA reads TGTGCCAGCAGTGATGGGGAAGGGGGCAATCAGCCCCAGCATTTT. This encodes CASSDGEGGNQPQHF.

In this sample, this clonotype turned up many times. J is TRBJ2-7 and V is TRBV4-3, with D maybe TRBD2 (6 bases). Trimming took 4 bases from V and 5 from J, leaving 18 bases between them. This CDR3 is 15 amino acids long. CDR1 and CDR2 (germline): LGHNA, YSLEER. The CDR3 here is CASSPGWGVGNEQYF. The CDR3, as DNA: TGCGCCAGCAGCCCTGGCTGGGGGGTGGGAAACGAGCAGTACTTC.

This clonotype was seen many times. This chain links TRBV5-1 with TRBJ2-4; unclear D gene. The germline gives CDR1 SGHRS, CDR2 YFSETQ. V lost 4 bases and J 3 bases, leaving 8 bases between the germline ends. This CDR3 spans 13 amino acids. CDR3 in DNA: TGCGCCAGCAGCATTTCGGACAAAAACATTCAGTACTTC. Translated: CASSISDKNIQYF. Full variable domain (remainder filled in from reference TRBV5-1 and TRBJ2-4): KAGVTQTPRYLIKTRGQQVTLSCSPISGHRSVSWYQQTPGQGLQFLFEYFSETQRNKGNFPGRFSGRQFSNSRSEMNVSTLELGDSALYLCASSISDKNIQYFGAGTRLSVL.

The genes are TRBV4-1 and TRBJ1-2, with no clear D. The V gene lost 1 base and the J gene lost 8 bases, with 29 bases spanning the gap. CDR3 length: 19 residues. CDR1 and CDR2 (germline): MGHRA, YSYEKL. The CDR3 bases are TGCGCCAGCAGCCAAGTCTTCCCTTTGTTCGGGAATATCGGTGCGGGCTACACCTTC. Amino acids: CASSQVFPLFGNIGAGYTF.

The rearrangement links TRBV20-1 to TRBJ1-1; TRBD1 matches at 8 bases. Germline CDR1 DFQATT, CDR2 SNEGSKA (reference sequence). With 5 bases clipped from V and 10 bases from J, the junction kept 9 bases outside the gene matches. This CDR3 has 12 residues. CDR3 DNA: TGCAGTGCTCCGGACAGGGCATTGGTAGCTTTCTTT. It yields the protein CSAPDRALVAFF.

There are many counts of this clonotype. The chain uses TRBV7-9 and TRBJ1-1; D gene ambiguous. This CDR3 has 14 amino acids. CDR1 is SEHNR, CDR2 FQNEAQ, per germline (reference sequence). The ends were cut back, 0 bases at V and 3 bases at J, with 8 bases in the middle. This CDR3 is CASSLANRYTEAFF. The CDR3 bases are TGTGCCAGCAGCTTAGCGAATCGGTACACTGAAGCTTTCTTT.

This chain connects TRBV7-8 to TRBJ1-1, with D uncertain. The CDR3 totals 13 residues. V lost 4 bases and J 3 bases, leaving 9 bases between the germline ends. Germline loops: CDR1 SGHVS, CDR2 FQNEAQ. The DNA for the CDR3 is TGTGCCAGCAGCTACCCACCGTACACTGAAGCTTTCTTT. Encoded protein: CASSYPPYTEAFF.